The present T cell receptor beta chain was sequenced within a study of beta chain features in type 1 diabetes. Every donor had blood drawn once into heparin, around 0.12 L on average. TCRB transcripts that were expressed got sequenced, as all of the isolated RNA had been reverse transcribed. Deep immunoSEQ sequencing covered naive, central memory and regulatory T cell samples. Sequencing used immunoSEQ multiplex PCR; TCRdb keeps in-frame clones, though not all of them. This sample has some 500,000 clones, with approximately 10% found just once. The sample consisted of naive CD4+ T cells from blood. The TCR sequence derives from a woman younger than 35 in good health.

The CDR3 nucleotides are TGTGCCAGCAGCGTAGAGAGCGGCGACACAGATACGCAGTATTTT. This translates into CASSVESGDTDTQYF. V gene TRBV9 combines with J gene TRBJ2-3; D perhaps matches TRBD2 (5 bases). This CDR3 region has 15 residues. With 0 bases removed from V and 2 bases from J, the gap between germline ends came to 10 bases. Germline CDR1 and CDR2: SGDLS and YYNGEE. Full variable domain (remainder filled in from reference TRBV9 and TRBJ2-3): DSGVTQTPKHLITATGQRVTLRCSPRSGDLSVYWYQQSLDQGLQFLIQYYNGEERAKGNILERFSAQQFPDLHSELNLSSLELGDSALYFCASSVESGDTDTQYFGPGTRLTVL.